Listed below are T cell receptor beta chains from one sample, sequenced in a study of identical twins. Each CDR3 protein gets one entry after TCRdb re-called the 5' RACE reads with MiXCR. The profile shows 400,000 to 650,000 distinct CDR3 sequences, less than 25% of them singletons. This sample also appeared in a second study, on T cells expressing NK-cell markers.

The sequencing input was CD4+ T cells sorted from blood. These receptors came from a woman between 18 and 29 years old in good health. Each CDR3 is given with its conserved first and last residue. Each record gives: V gene, clone size, J gene, D gene, CDR3 DNA, CDR3 protein. D genes are given only for firm matches. Clone sizes are given selectively: once, few, many, or a class where the clone is expanded.

V gene: TRBV7-2
clone size: many
J gene: TRBJ1-5
D gene: .
CDR3 DNA: TGTGCCAGCAGCTCGCAACAGGATCAGCCCCAGCATTTT
CDR3 protein: CASSSQQDQPQHF

V gene: TRBV5-8
clone size: .
J gene: TRBJ2-5
D gene: .
CDR3 DNA: TGTGCCAGCAGCTTGAGGGACTTCCAAGAGACCCAGTACTTC
CDR3 protein: CASSLRDFQETQYF

V gene: TRBV7-9
clone size: .
J gene: TRBJ2-1
D gene: .
CDR3 DNA: TGTGCCAGCAGCTTAGGGCGGGACCGATCTAATGAGCAGTTCTTC
CDR3 protein: CASSLGRDRSNEQFF

V gene: TRBV6-5
clone size: many
J gene: TRBJ1-1
D gene: .
CDR3 DNA: TGTGCCAGCAGTAACTCCAGAGACTACACTGAAGCTTTCTTT
CDR3 protein: CASSNSRDYTEAFF

V gene: TRBV20-1
clone size: .
J gene: TRBJ2-1
D gene: .
CDR3 DNA: TGCAGTGCTAGGGGCTCGGCGGGGTACAATGAGCAGTTCTTC
CDR3 protein: CSARGSAGYNEQFF

V gene: TRBV10-3
clone size: .
J gene: TRBJ2-3
D gene: .
CDR3 DNA: TGTGCCATCAGTGGAAGGCATAGCGGAAGCACAGATACGCAGTATTTT
CDR3 protein: CAISGRHSGSTDTQYF

V gene: TRBV12-3/TRBV12-4
clone size: many
J gene: TRBJ2-5
D gene: TRBD2
CDR3 DNA: TGTGCCAGCAGTTTACTAGCGGGAGAGACCCAGTACTTC
CDR3 protein: CASSLLAGETQYF

V gene: TRBV2
clone size: .
J gene: TRBJ1-5
D gene: .
CDR3 DNA: TGTGCCAGCAGTATCGCCAGGTCCTCGCCCCAGCATTTT
CDR3 protein: CASSIARSSPQHF

V gene: TRBV5-1
clone size: .
J gene: TRBJ2-1
D gene: .
CDR3 DNA: TGCGCCAGCAGCTTACCGGACGGACACCTCAATGAGCAGTTCTTC
CDR3 protein: CASSLPDGHLNEQFF

V gene: TRBV11-2
clone size: .
J gene: TRBJ2-1
D gene: TRBD2
CDR3 DNA: TGTGCCAGCAGCTTAACGGCGGGAGTGAGAAATGAGCAGTTCTTC
CDR3 protein: CASSLTAGVRNEQFF

V gene: TRBV2
clone size: .
J gene: TRBJ2-5
D gene: .
CDR3 DNA: TGTGCCAGCAGTGAAGTAGGTGAAGAGACCCAGTACTTC
CDR3 protein: CASSEVGEETQYF

V gene: TRBV4-2
clone size: .
J gene: TRBJ2-1
D gene: .
CDR3 DNA: TGTGCCAGCAGCCAGAGGACAGAATACAATGAGCAGTTCTTC
CDR3 protein: CASSQRTEYNEQFF

V gene: TRBV12-3/TRBV12-4
clone size: many
J gene: TRBJ2-7
D gene: .
CDR3 DNA: TGTGCCAGCAGTTCCGGACTAAGCTACGAGCAGTACTTC
CDR3 protein: CASSSGLSYEQYF

V gene: TRBV7-3
clone size: few
J gene: TRBJ2-4
D gene: .
CDR3 DNA: TGTGCCAGCAGCTTATACCCCAGGGGGGGCAACATTCAGTACTTC
CDR3 protein: CASSLYPRGGNIQYF

V gene: TRBV3-1
clone size: .
J gene: TRBJ2-1
D gene: .
CDR3 DNA: TGTGCCAGCAGCCAAGACCTGGGAGGTAAGCAGTTCTTC
CDR3 protein: CASSQDLGGKQFF

V gene: TRBV12-3/TRBV12-4
clone size: few
J gene: TRBJ1-2
D gene: TRBD1
CDR3 DNA: TGTGCCAGCAGTCCGGACAGGGGGCCGTACTATGGCTACACCTTC
CDR3 protein: CASSPDRGPYYGYTF

V gene: TRBV10-2
clone size: .
J gene: TRBJ1-5
D gene: TRBD1
CDR3 DNA: TGCGCCAGCAGCCCGGGACAGGGGTGGCAGCCCCAGCATTTT
CDR3 protein: CASSPGQGWQPQHF

V gene: TRBV12-3/TRBV12-4
clone size: .
J gene: TRBJ1-1
D gene: .
CDR3 DNA: TGTGCCAGCAGTTTATGGGACGGACGTGAAGCTTTCTTT
CDR3 protein: CASSLWDGREAFF

V gene: TRBV29-1
clone size: .
J gene: TRBJ1-2
D gene: TRBD1
CDR3 DNA: TGCAGCGTTCGCGGACAGGGGCCAGGCGGCTACACCTTC
CDR3 protein: CSVRGQGPGGYTF

V gene: TRBV10-3
clone size: many
J gene: TRBJ2-7
D gene: .
CDR3 DNA: TGTGCCACCTCAGGTCGAACCTACGAGCAGTACTTC
CDR3 protein: CATSGRTYEQYF

V gene: TRBV9
clone size: .
J gene: TRBJ1-2
D gene: TRBD1
CDR3 DNA: TGTGCCAGCAGCTCACGAGGGGAACAGGGGAGAGGCTACACCTTC
CDR3 protein: CASSSRGEQGRGYTF

V gene: TRBV30
clone size: .
J gene: TRBJ2-1
D gene: TRBD2
CDR3 DNA: TGTGCCTGGAGTGTAGGGACTAGCGGGAGTAATGAGCAGTTCTTC
CDR3 protein: CAWSVGTSGSNEQFF

V gene: TRBV3-1
clone size: .
J gene: TRBJ1-1
D gene: .
CDR3 DNA: TGTGCCAGCAGCCAGGGAGGGATTTTAGGAGCTTTCTTT
CDR3 protein: CASSQGGILGAFF

V gene: TRBV5-1
clone size: .
J gene: TRBJ2-3
D gene: TRBD1
CDR3 DNA: TGCGCCAGCAGCAGCGGACAGGCTGGAGATACGCAGTATTTT
CDR3 protein: CASSSGQAGDTQYF

V gene: TRBV18
clone size: few
J gene: TRBJ2-5
D gene: .
CDR3 DNA: TGTGCCACATCCCTTGGGGAACCTCGAGAGACCCAGTACTTC
CDR3 protein: CATSLGEPRETQYF

V gene: TRBV6-6
clone size: many
J gene: TRBJ1-4
D gene: .
CDR3 DNA: TGTGCCAGCAGTTTCTCGGAAAAACTGTTTTTT
CDR3 protein: CASSFSEKLFF

V gene: TRBV28
clone size: few
J gene: TRBJ1-1
D gene: .
CDR3 DNA: TGTGCCAGCAGTCAGATGATAAGCGGCCGTGAAGCTTTCTTT
CDR3 protein: CASSQMISGREAFF

V gene: TRBV5-1
clone size: .
J gene: TRBJ2-2
D gene: TRBD1
CDR3 DNA: TGCGCCAGCAGCCCCCGGGACAGGGGATTTGGCACCGGGGAGCTGTTTTTT
CDR3 protein: CASSPRDRGFGTGELFF

V gene: TRBV5-1
clone size: .
J gene: TRBJ2-3
D gene: TRBD2
CDR3 DNA: TGCGCCAGCAGCTTCTCCCCTAGCGGGACAGATACGCAGTATTTT
CDR3 protein: CASSFSPSGTDTQYF

V gene: TRBV14
clone size: .
J gene: TRBJ2-1
D gene: TRBD2
CDR3 DNA: TGTGCCAGCAGCCGGTTTCTAGCGGGGGCCGGAAATGAGCAGTTCTTC
CDR3 protein: CASSRFLAGAGNEQFF

V gene: TRBV12-3/TRBV12-4
clone size: few
J gene: TRBJ1-5
D gene: .
CDR3 DNA: TGTGCCAGCGCAAACGGGGCGACTAATCAGCCCCAGCATTTT
CDR3 protein: CASANGATNQPQHF

V gene: TRBV12-3/TRBV12-4
clone size: .
J gene: TRBJ2-1
D gene: .
CDR3 DNA: TGTGCCAGCAGTTTATCCAGGGTTGAGCAGTTCTTC
CDR3 protein: CASSLSRVEQFF

V gene: TRBV20-1
clone size: once
J gene: TRBJ2-7
D gene: .
CDR3 DNA: TGCAGTGCTAGTCTCGAAAGAGAGCAGTACTTC
CDR3 protein: CSASLEREQYF

V gene: TRBV7-9
clone size: .
J gene: TRBJ2-3
D gene: TRBD1
CDR3 DNA: TGTGCCAGCAGCTCCGGGACAGGGCCTTTGGATACGCAGTATTTT
CDR3 protein: CASSSGTGPLDTQYF

V gene: TRBV6-1
clone size: .
J gene: TRBJ2-1
D gene: TRBD2
CDR3 DNA: TGTGCCAGCACCGAATATACTAGCGGGAGGGCCAATGAGCAGTTCTTC
CDR3 protein: CASTEYTSGRANEQFF

V gene: TRBV6-2/TRBV6-3
clone size: few
J gene: TRBJ1-1
D gene: TRBD1
CDR3 DNA: TGTGCCAGCAGTTACACCCGGACAGGAGGAGAGTGGAACACTGAAGCTTTCTTT
CDR3 protein: CASSYTRTGGEWNTEAFF

V gene: TRBV5-6
clone size: few
J gene: TRBJ1-1
D gene: TRBD1
CDR3 DNA: TGTGCCAGCAGCCATTCAGGACAGGGGCCCACTTACCTTATGAACACTGAAGCTTTCTTT
CDR3 protein: CASSHSGQGPTYLMNTEAFF

V gene: TRBV20-1
clone size: .
J gene: TRBJ1-2
D gene: .
CDR3 DNA: TGCAGTGCTAAGTCCTCGCGATACAACTATGGCTACACCTTC
CDR3 protein: CSAKSSRYNYGYTF

V gene: TRBV6-6
clone size: few
J gene: TRBJ2-7
D gene: TRBD2
CDR3 DNA: TGTGCCAGCAGTTCCGCTAGCGGCTACGAGCAGTACTTC
CDR3 protein: CASSSASGYEQYF

V gene: TRBV13
clone size: .
J gene: TRBJ1-1
D gene: TRBD1
CDR3 DNA: TGTGCCAGCAGCTCAGGGGACAGGAACACTGAAGCTTTCTTT
CDR3 protein: CASSSGDRNTEAFF

V gene: TRBV6-2/TRBV6-3
clone size: .
J gene: TRBJ2-7
D gene: TRBD1
CDR3 DNA: TGTGCCAGCAGTTACGACAGGGGCTCCTACGAGCAGTACTTC
CDR3 protein: CASSYDRGSYEQYF

V gene: TRBV10-2
clone size: once
J gene: TRBJ2-7
D gene: .
CDR3 DNA: TGCGCCAGCAGTGAGGGCCGCCTCGAGAACGAGCAGTACTTC
CDR3 protein: CASSEGRLENEQYF

V gene: TRBV7-9
clone size: once
J gene: TRBJ1-1
D gene: .
CDR3 DNA: TGTGCCAGCAGCTTATACGGACGGATCATGAACACTGAAGCTTTCTTT
CDR3 protein: CASSLYGRIMNTEAFF

V gene: TRBV5-1
clone size: .
J gene: TRBJ2-3
D gene: TRBD1
CDR3 DNA: TGCGCCAGCAGCTGGGACAGGGTGGACACAGATACGCAGTATTTT
CDR3 protein: CASSWDRVDTDTQYF

V gene: TRBV2
clone size: few
J gene: TRBJ2-7
D gene: .
CDR3 DNA: TGTGCCAGCAATGGCGGCAGGCGAAACTCCTACGAGCAGTACTTC
CDR3 protein: CASNGGRRNSYEQYF

V gene: TRBV7-9
clone size: .
J gene: TRBJ2-6
D gene: .
CDR3 DNA: TGTGCCAGCAGCGATCCCCTCTCTGGGGCCAACGTCCTGACTTTC
CDR3 protein: CASSDPLSGANVLTF

V gene: TRBV29-1
clone size: .
J gene: TRBJ2-3
D gene: .
CDR3 DNA: TGCAGCGTTGAAAGGACGCCGTCCGATACGCAGTATTTT
CDR3 protein: CSVERTPSDTQYF

V gene: TRBV7-9
clone size: many
J gene: TRBJ2-7
D gene: TRBD2
CDR3 DNA: TGTGCCAGCAGCTTAAGCGGGATCAGCTCCTACGAGCAGTACTTC
CDR3 protein: CASSLSGISSYEQYF

V gene: TRBV7-9
clone size: few
J gene: TRBJ2-5
D gene: .
CDR3 DNA: TGTGCCAGCAGCTTTTCCGGGTTTGGAGAGACCCAGTACTTC
CDR3 protein: CASSFSGFGETQYF

V gene: TRBV9
clone size: .
J gene: TRBJ2-5
D gene: .
CDR3 DNA: TGTGCCAGCAGCGTAGACCCATTGCAAGAGACCCAGTACTTC
CDR3 protein: CASSVDPLQETQYF

V gene: TRBV29-1
clone size: .
J gene: TRBJ2-1
D gene: .
CDR3 DNA: TGCAGTGCCGGGACTTACGACAATGAGCAGTTCTTC
CDR3 protein: CSAGTYDNEQFF

V gene: TRBV11-2
clone size: .
J gene: TRBJ1-2
D gene: .
CDR3 DNA: TGTGCCAGCAGCCATCCCGTCGGTGGCTACACCTTC
CDR3 protein: CASSHPVGGYTF

V gene: TRBV6-5
clone size: .
J gene: TRBJ2-2
D gene: TRBD1
CDR3 DNA: TGTGCCAGCAGTTCCCTGGGGACAGGGAACACCGGGGAGCTGTTTTTT
CDR3 protein: CASSSLGTGNTGELFF

V gene: TRBV5-1
clone size: .
J gene: TRBJ2-3
D gene: TRBD1
CDR3 DNA: TGCGCCAGCAGCCACGGACAGGCCGCCGGAGATACGCAGTATTTT
CDR3 protein: CASSHGQAAGDTQYF

V gene: TRBV7-9
clone size: .
J gene: TRBJ1-1
D gene: TRBD1
CDR3 DNA: TGTGCCAGCAGCGTTAGGACAGGGGTGGTCACTGAAGCTTTCTTT
CDR3 protein: CASSVRTGVVTEAFF

V gene: TRBV12-3/TRBV12-4
clone size: .
J gene: TRBJ2-3
D gene: TRBD2
CDR3 DNA: TGTGCCAGCAGTCCTAAAGTCACCGGGACTAGTGGGAGCACAGATACGCAGTATTTT
CDR3 protein: CASSPKVTGTSGSTDTQYF